Below, 15 T cell receptor beta chains from the same sample are listed, as sequenced in a study of blood T cell repertoires in COVID-19. The data were produced by immunoSEQ multiplex PCR, yet TCRdb's version contains in-frame clones alone and is incomplete. The data contain some 150,000 clones, more than 75% of them singletons. The material sequenced was peripheral blood. Source of these receptors: a woman in her 70s with acute or convalescent COVID-19.

This clone has just a few counts. V usage is TRBV10-3 and J usage is TRBJ1-2; a possible D gene is TRBD1 (6 bases). The V gene's germline CDR1 is ENHRY and CDR2 SYGVKD. V was trimmed by 7 bases and J by 3 bases, leaving 24 bases between them. The CDR3 covers 17 residues. The CDR3 region has the DNA TGTGCCATCACTCTGGGGGACACTCGCCTAGCCCACTATGGCTACACCTTC. Translation gives CAITLGDTRLAHYGYTF.

The chain uses TRBV20-1 and TRBJ1-2; possibly TRBD1 for D (6 bases). Germline CDR1 reads DFQATT; CDR2 reads SNEGSKA (reference sequence). Trimming removed 4 bases from V and 7 bases from J, with 7 bases in between. The length of the CDR3 is 10 residues. This CDR3 reads CSANRAGYTF. As DNA, the CDR3 is TGCAGTGCTAACAGGGCTGGCTACACCTTC.

This clone was seen more than once but under ten times. The rearrangement links TRBV5-1 to TRBJ1-1, with D maybe TRBD1 (6 bases). CDR1 and CDR2 (germline): SGHRS, YFSETQ. Trimming shortened V by 3 bases and J by 6 bases, and 24 bases separated the two germline ends. CDR3 length equals 17 residues. CDR3 in amino acids: CASSSTAQGRGRAEAFF. The DNA of the CDR3 is TGCGCCAGCAGCTCGACGGCACAGGGCAGGGGCCGAGCTGAAGCTTTCTTT. Combining the CDR3 with reference TRBV5-1 and TRBJ1-1 gives the whole variable domain KAGVTQTPRYLIKTRGQQVTLSCSPISGHRSVSWYQQTPGQGLQFLFEYFSETQRNKGNFPGRFSGRQFSNSRSEMNVSTLELGDSALYLCASSSTAQGRGRAEAFFGQGTRLTVV.

This chain connects TRBV4-3 to TRBJ1-2; 11 bases match TRBD1. J gave up 3 bases and V 4 bases, and 1 base lay outside the gene matches. The CDR3 runs 14 residues. Germline V lookup: CDR1 LGHNA, CDR2 YSLEER. The CDR3 coding sequence is TGCGCCAGCAGCCCGGGACAGGGGGACTATGGCTACACCTTC. Its translation: CASSPGQGDYGYTF.

The rearrangement uses TRBV7-8 and TRBJ1-1; D is uncertain. The CDR3 is made up of 15 amino acids. Germline V gives CDR1 SGHVS, CDR2 FQNEAQ. Trimming removed 4 bases at V and 0 bases at J, with 12 bases between. The CDR3 DNA follows: TGTGCCAGCAGCTGGCAGGCGTCGTTGAACACTGAAGCTTTCTTT. Protein sequence: CASSWQASLNTEAFF. Looking up the rest from reference TRBV7-8 and TRBJ1-1 gives the full variable domain: GAGVSQSPRYKVAKRGQDVALRCDPISGHVSLFWYQQALGQGPEFLTYFQNEAQLDKSGLPSDRFFAERPEGSVSTLKIQRTQQEDSAVYLCASSWQASLNTEAFFGQGTRLTVV.

The V gene is TRBV27, the J gene TRBJ1-5; D is possibly TRBD1 (5 bases). Per germline, CDR1 MNHEY and CDR2 SMNVEV (reference sequence). Trimming cost V 2 bases and J 3 bases, with 5 bases left between them. The CDR3 length is 13 residues. This chain's CDR3 is CASSLGANQPQHF. The CDR3 DNA reads as TGTGCCAGCAGTTTAGGGGCCAATCAGCCCCAGCATTTT.

This chain links TRBV19 with TRBJ1-5; 7 bases are shared with TRBD1. J lost 1 base, V lost 5 bases, and 11 bases had no gene match. The germline CDR1 and CDR2 sequences are LNHDA and SQIVND (reference sequence). CDR3 length: 17 amino acids. For the CDR3, the DNA is TGTGCCAGTAGTCGAGCGGAATTACAGGGGAGCAATCAGCCCCAGCATTTT. It is translated as CASSRAELQGSNQPQHF.

The CDR3 region has the DNA TGTGCCAGCATTCCCGCGAACACCGGGGAGCTGTTTTTT. It codes for CASIPANTGELFF. The V and J genes are TRBV28 and TRBJ2-2; D not resolved. Germline values: CDR1 MDHEN, CDR2 SYDVKM. Deletions cut 7 bases from V and 0 bases from J, with 6 bases between. This CDR3 is 13 amino acids long.

This chain joins TRBV6-2 or TRBV6-3 and TRBJ2-1; TRBD1 might be the D (5 bases). Trimming cost V 6 bases and J 7 bases, with 19 bases left between them. The CDR3 is made up of 15 amino acids. Germline V gives CDR1 MNHEY, CDR2 SVGEGT. CDR3 amino acids: CASSTRQGLRNEQFF. The CDR3 coding sequence is TGTGCCAGCAGCACACGGCAGGGTTTAAGGAATGAGCAGTTCTTC.

This chain connects TRBV7-9 to TRBJ2-5, with D uncertain. Trimming removed 2 bases from V and 2 bases from J, with 6 bases in between. CDR1 and CDR2 from the germline V gene are SEHNR and FQNEAQ (reference sequence). The length of the CDR3 is 13 residues. CDR3 DNA: TGTGCCAGCAGCTTAACCAGGCAAGAGACCCAGTACTTC. This translates into CASSLTRQETQYF.

This clone was detected a few times. The rearrangement uses TRBV11-2 and TRBJ2-7, with D tentatively TRBD2 (6 bases). The CDR3 runs 15 residues. The germline V and J ends were trimmed by 1 base and 4 bases, with 14 bases remaining between them. CDR1 SGHAT and CDR2 FQNNGV come from the germline V gene. CDR3 sequence reads: CASSLVTEGRYEQYF. The CDR3 DNA reads as TGTGCCAGCAGCTTAGTTACGGAGGGACGATACGAGCAGTACTTC.

This sequence joins TRBV15 and TRBJ1-1; 9 nucleotides agree with TRBD1. V trimming: 2 bases; J trimming: 0 bases; junction bases outside the gene matches: 4. CDR3 length equals 16 residues. Germline CDR1 reads LNHNV; CDR2 reads YYDKDF (reference sequence). The CDR3 is CATSRRTGDLNTEAFF. The DNA of the CDR3 is TGTGCCACCAGCAGACGGACAGGGGACCTGAACACTGAAGCTTTCTTT.

The V call is TRBV5-1, the J call TRBJ1-2, with D possibly being TRBD1 (6 bases). The length of the CDR3 is 15 residues. V was cut by 0 bases and J by 8 bases, with 17 bases left in between. The germline gives CDR1 SGHRS, CDR2 YFSETQ. CDR3 DNA sequence: TGCGCCAGCAGCTTGGTACAGGGAGCCCCGGGGGGCTACACCTTC. Its protein is CASSLVQGAPGGYTF.

The chain is built from TRBV19 and TRBJ1-2, with a weak D call TRBD1 (6 bases). Trimming removed 0 bases from V and 4 bases from J, with 9 bases in between. The CDR3 sequence is 14 residues long. The germline CDR1 and CDR2 sequences are LNHDA and SQIVND (reference sequence). The CDR3: CASSIDRGVYGYTF. The CDR3 DNA sequence: TGTGCCAGTAGTATAGACAGGGGTGTCTATGGCTACACCTTC.

The chain has TRBV28 and TRBJ2-1, with a weak D call TRBD1 (6 bases). The CDR3 is made up of 15 amino acids. CDR1 and CDR2 (germline): MDHEN, SYDVKM. The V end was cut by 7 bases, the J end by 0 bases, with 13 bases between. The CDR3 DNA sequence: TGTGCCAGCACCCGGGGACATCTCTCCTACAATGAGCAGTTCTTC. Amino acid sequence: CASTRGHLSYNEQFF.